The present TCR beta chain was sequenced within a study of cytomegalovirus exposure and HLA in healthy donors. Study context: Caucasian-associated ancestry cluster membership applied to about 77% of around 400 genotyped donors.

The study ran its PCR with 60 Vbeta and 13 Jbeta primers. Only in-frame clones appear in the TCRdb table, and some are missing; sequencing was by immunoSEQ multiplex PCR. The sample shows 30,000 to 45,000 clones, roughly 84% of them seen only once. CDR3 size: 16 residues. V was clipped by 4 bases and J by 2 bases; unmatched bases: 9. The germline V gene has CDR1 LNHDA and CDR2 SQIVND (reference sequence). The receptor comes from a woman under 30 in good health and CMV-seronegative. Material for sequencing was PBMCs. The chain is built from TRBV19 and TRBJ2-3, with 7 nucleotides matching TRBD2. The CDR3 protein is CASSTAGRGNTDTQYF. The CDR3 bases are TGTGCCAGTAGTACCGCCGGGCGGGGGAACACAGATACGCAGTATTTT. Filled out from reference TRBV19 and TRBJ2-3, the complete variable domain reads DGGITQSPKYLFRKEGQNVTLSCEQNLNHDAMYWYRQDPGQGLRLIYYSQIVNDFQKGDIAEGYSVSREKKESFPLTVTSAQKNPTAFYLCASSTAGRGNTDTQYFGPGTRLTVL.